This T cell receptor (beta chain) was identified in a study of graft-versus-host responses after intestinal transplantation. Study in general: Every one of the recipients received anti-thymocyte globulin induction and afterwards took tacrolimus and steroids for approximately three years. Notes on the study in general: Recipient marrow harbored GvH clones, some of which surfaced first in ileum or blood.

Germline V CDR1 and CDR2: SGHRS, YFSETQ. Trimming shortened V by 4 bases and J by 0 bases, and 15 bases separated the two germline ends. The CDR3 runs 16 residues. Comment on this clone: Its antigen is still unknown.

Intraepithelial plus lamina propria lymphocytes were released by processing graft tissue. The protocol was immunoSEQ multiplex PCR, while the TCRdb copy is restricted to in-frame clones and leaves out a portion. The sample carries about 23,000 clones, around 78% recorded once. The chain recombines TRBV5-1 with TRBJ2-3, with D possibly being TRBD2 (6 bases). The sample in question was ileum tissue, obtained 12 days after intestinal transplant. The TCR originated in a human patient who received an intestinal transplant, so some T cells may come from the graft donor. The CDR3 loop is CASSRLGGSSTDTQYF. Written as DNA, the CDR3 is TGCGCCAGCAGCCGTTTGGGAGGCAGCAGCACAGATACGCAGTATTTT.